These 21 T cell receptor beta chains were all obtained from the same sample, sequenced in a study of blood T cell repertoires in COVID-19. TCRdb's table, derived via immunoSEQ multiplex PCR, lists solely in-frame clones and lacks some. The top ten clones hold 6.5% to 9.5% of a sample with more than 15,000 clones, roughly 90% of them seen once. What was sequenced was peripheral blood. The receptors come from an older woman with active COVID-19.

The chain joins TRBV7-3 to TRBJ2-5, with TRBD1 as a possible D gene (6 bases). Per germline, CDR1 SGHTA and CDR2 FQGTGA. Trimming left V 5 bases short and J 7 bases short, with 14 bases between. The CDR3 loop spans 13 amino acids. As DNA, the CDR3 is TGTGCCAGCAGCCCGGACAGAGGAGCGACCCAGTACTTC. Its protein product is CASSPDRGATQYF.

The chain employs TRBV2 and TRBJ1-1; 8 nucleotides align to TRBD1. V lost 5 bases and J lost 4; bases outside the gene matches: 6. The CDR3 consists of 14 residues. Germline CDR1 reads SNHLY; CDR2 reads FYNNEI. CDR3 residues: CASSTTQGVTEAFF. The CDR3 nucleotides are TGTGCCAGCAGTACCACACAGGGGGTCACTGAAGCTTTCTTT.

The rearrangement links TRBV4-2 to TRBJ1-2; no definite D call. The V and J ends lost 5 bases and 3 bases respectively, with 10 bases between them. CDR3 length: 13 amino acids. Germline CDR1 reads LGHNA; CDR2 reads YNFKEQ. CDR3 coding DNA: TGTGCCAGCAGCTTTAACTCCGACTATGGCTACACCTTC. It codes for CASSFNSDYGYTF.

The chain links TRBV14 to TRBJ2-7, with TRBD1 identical over 9 bases. Trimming at V came to 4 bases and at J to 1 base, leaving 5 bases not matched to a gene. This CDR3 spans 15 amino acids. CDR1 and CDR2 from the germline V gene are SGHDN and FVKESK. This CDR3 reads CASSLTGTGSYEQYF. The CDR3 DNA is TGTGCCAGCAGCCTTACGGGGACAGGGTCCTACGAGCAGTACTTC.

In nucleotides, the CDR3 is TGTGCCACCAGCAGAGATCGACAGAGAAATCAGCCCCAGCATTTT. Encoded protein: CATSRDRQRNQPQHF. The chain has TRBV15 and TRBJ1-5; weak D call: TRBD1 (5 bases). The CDR3 covers 15 residues. With 0 bases removed from V and 4 bases from J, the gap between germline ends came to 10 bases. Germline values: CDR1 LNHNV, CDR2 YYDKDF (reference sequence).

This rearrangement joins TRBV9 to TRBJ2-2, with D unclear. V lost 0 bases and J 0 bases, leaving 6 bases between the germline ends. The CDR3 contains 15 residues. Per germline, CDR1 SGDLS and CDR2 YYNGEE. The CDR3 DNA reads as TGTGCCAGCAGCGTAGAAGCTGCGAACACCGGGGAGCTGTTTTTT. Translating it yields CASSVEAANTGELFF. Full variable domain (outside the CDR3, taken from reference TRBV9 and TRBJ2-2): DSGVTQTPKHLITATGQRVTLRCSPRSGDLSVYWYQQSLDQGLQFLIQYYNGEERAKGNILERFSAQQFPDLHSELNLSSLELGDSALYFCASSVEAANTGELFFGEGSRLTVL.

This chain uses TRBV10-3 with TRBJ2-2; 14 nucleotides match TRBD2. V was clipped by 4 bases and J by 0 bases; unmatched bases: 4. Germline CDR1 is ENHRY and CDR2 is SYGVKD. This CDR3 has 18 amino acids. The CDR3: CAISGLAGGIANTGELFF. The DNA for the CDR3 is TGTGCCATCAGTGGACTAGCGGGGGGGATTGCGAACACCGGGGAGCTGTTTTTT.

The V and J genes are TRBV5-8 and TRBJ1-5; D is unresolved. The CDR3 is 13 residues long. V gave up 1 base and J gave up 7 bases, with 9 bases separating them. The germline gives CDR1 SGHTS, CDR2 YDEGEE. The chain's CDR3 is CASSLQLNQPQHF. Here the CDR3 DNA reads TGTGCCAGCAGCTTGCAACTTAACCAGCCCCAGCATTTT.

The chain joins TRBV2 to TRBJ2-3; TRBD2 agrees at 8 bases. CDR1 and CDR2 (germline): SNHLY, FYNNEI. V lost 8 bases and J lost 3; bases outside the gene matches: 4. The CDR3 extends over 13 amino acids. CDR3 sequence: CASSAGGTDTQYF. DNA of the CDR3: TGTGCCAGCTCGGCGGGGGGTACAGATACGCAGTATTTT.

V and J are TRBV3-1 (or the pseudogene TRBV3-2) and TRBJ2-1; possible D gene TRBD2, 5 bases. This CDR3 spans 14 amino acids. The ends were cut back, 4 bases at V and 0 bases at J, with 7 bases in the middle. The V gene's germline CDR1 is LGHDT and CDR2 YNNKEL (reference sequence). CDR3 sequence (DNA): TGTGCCAGCAGCCCCAGCGGCTCCTACAATGAGCAGTTCTTC. Translated: CASSPSGSYNEQFF.

The chain uses TRBV3-1 (or the pseudogene TRBV3-2) and TRBJ1-5; D ambiguous. Per the germline V gene, CDR1 is LGHDT and CDR2 is YNNKEL (reference sequence). Trimming left V 0 bases short and J 5 bases short, with 5 bases between. The CDR3 runs 13 residues. The CDR3 protein is CASSQDRDQPQHF. The CDR3 DNA reads as TGTGCCAGCAGCCAAGATCGAGATCAGCCCCAGCATTTT.

V and J are TRBV5-1 and TRBJ1-4; D may be TRBD1 (5 bases). Germline-derived CDR1 and CDR2 are SGHRS and YFSETQ. This CDR3 is 14 amino acids long. V was clipped by 1 base and J by 7 bases, with 11 bases between them. CDR3 residues: CASSLPREGEKLFF. The CDR3 nucleotides are TGCGCCAGCAGCTTGCCCAGGGAGGGTGAAAAACTGTTTTTT.

The rearrangement links TRBV5-1 to TRBJ1-6; TRBD1 might be the D (6 bases). Deletions cut 0 bases from V and 7 bases from J, with 14 bases between. The CDR3 covers 16 residues. The V gene's germline CDR1 is SGHRS and CDR2 YFSETQ. As DNA, the CDR3 is TGCGCCAGCAGCTTGGCCGCGGATAGGGGGAATTCACCCCTCCACTTT. Residues: CASSLAADRGNSPLHF.

The CDR3 bases are TGTGCCAGCAGCTTGAGGGCAGGGGTATCCTCTGGGGCCAACGTCCTGACTTTC. It encodes CASSLRAGVSSGANVLTF. The rearrangement uses TRBV5-4 and TRBJ2-6; perhaps TRBD1 as D (6 bases). The CDR3 extends over 18 amino acids. Germline V lookup: CDR1 SGHNT, CDR2 YYREEE (reference sequence). V lost 1 base and J lost 0, with 14 bases in between.

This clone showed up just a few times. The chain recombines TRBV7-3 with TRBJ1-1, with D possibly being TRBD1 (5 bases). CDR3 length: 15 amino acids. Between the trimmed V and J ends, which lost 0 bases and 2 bases, there was a span of 10 bases. CDR1 SGHTA and CDR2 FQGTGA come from the germline V gene. This CDR3 is CASSLTWQGNTEAFF. The CDR3 nucleotides read TGTGCCAGCAGCTTAACGTGGCAGGGAAACACTGAAGCTTTCTTT.

The chain combines TRBV10-3 with TRBJ2-7, with 10 bases aligning to TRBD2. With 0 bases clipped from V and 5 bases from J, the junction kept 10 bases outside the gene matches. Germline CDR1 reads ENHRY; CDR2 reads SYGVKD. This CDR3 spans 17 amino acids. CDR3 protein: CAISESYEAGGRDEQYF. CDR3 in DNA: TGTGCCATCAGTGAGTCGTACGAAGCGGGGGGGCGGGACGAGCAGTACTTC.

The chain recombines TRBV5-4 with TRBJ2-1; TRBD2 matches 8 bases. Germline V CDR1 and CDR2: SGHNT, YYREEE (reference sequence). CDR3 length equals 13 residues. After removal of 1 base from V and 8 bases from J, the junction contained 2 bases not matched to a gene. The CDR3 sequence: CASSLTSGDEQFF. The CDR3 DNA follows: TGTGCCAGCAGCTTGACTAGCGGCGATGAGCAGTTCTTC.

The chain links TRBV10-3 to TRBJ1-4, with a possible D match to TRBD1 (6 bases). The CDR3 sequence is 13 residues long. Trimming left V 10 bases short and J 5 bases short, with 14 bases between. Germline V gene sequence: CDR1 ENHRY, CDR2 SYGVKD. Written as DNA, the CDR3 is TGTGCCACCGCAGGGGCGAGGAATGAAAAACTGTTTTTT. Its protein is CATAGARNEKLFF.

Comments on this clone: At the DNA level, this CDR3 is encoded by other sequences in the same sample as well. The chain links TRBV5-1 to TRBJ2-3; TRBD1 agrees at 7 bases. Germline CDR1 reads SGHRS; CDR2 reads YFSETQ. The J segment lost 2 bases and the V segment lost 4 bases, leaving 4 bases of the junction unmatched. The CDR3 totals 14 residues. In DNA, the CDR3 is TGCGCCAGCAGCCTGGGACAGATCACAGATACGCAGTATTTT. The encoded protein is CASSLGQITDTQYF.

The CDR3, as DNA: TGTGCCAGCAGCGGCATATCCGATACGCAGTATTTT. Its translation: CASSGISDTQYF. The rearrangement links TRBV7-2 to TRBJ2-3, with no clear D. V lost 5 bases and J lost 6, with 9 bases in between. This CDR3 has 12 residues. The germline V gene encodes CDR1 SGHTA and CDR2 FQGNSA.

V gene TRBV20-1 combines with J gene TRBJ1-2, with 9 bases identical to TRBD1. This CDR3 has 15 amino acids. After removal of 3 bases from V and 7 bases from J, the junction contained 12 bases not matched to a gene. The germline CDR1 and CDR2 sequences are DFQATT and SNEGSKA (reference sequence). The CDR3 sequence is CSASRGTGPRGGYTF. DNA for the CDR3: TGCAGTGCTAGTCGAGGGACAGGGCCACGGGGTGGCTACACCTTC.